This note documents a single TCR beta chain sequence. Its antigen is as yet unknown. The sample originates from a study of PD-1 blockade in classical Hodgkin lymphoma. General observations from the study: Newly diagnosed patients had diversity similar to the baseline diversity of complete responders. Relapsed/refractory patients reportedly had lower baseline diversity than newly diagnosed patients.

Unmatched junction bases numbered 8, after V lost 1 base and J lost 4 bases. Per germline, CDR1 SGHTA and CDR2 FQGNSA. The CDR3 spans 16 residues. As for time point: cycle 4 day 1 (C4D1), after more than five weeks of nivolumab. All patients relapsed after autologous stem cell transplantation, and brentuximab vedotin exposure varied. Assay: immunoSEQ multiplex PCR; the TCRdb copy retains only in-frame clones and omits some. The sample consists of approximately 24,000 clones, approximately 79% of them appearing once. The chain is built from TRBV7-2 and TRBJ2-7; TRBD2 matches 9 bases. This receptor was taken from a human donor with classical Hodgkin lymphoma. Sequencing used peripheral blood mononuclear cells (PBMCs), obtained before the fourth cycle of nivolumab. The CDR3 DNA follows: TGTGCCAGCAGCTTAGGGGCCGGCGGGGGGGCGTACGAGCAGTACTTC. It encodes CASSLGAGGGAYEQYF.